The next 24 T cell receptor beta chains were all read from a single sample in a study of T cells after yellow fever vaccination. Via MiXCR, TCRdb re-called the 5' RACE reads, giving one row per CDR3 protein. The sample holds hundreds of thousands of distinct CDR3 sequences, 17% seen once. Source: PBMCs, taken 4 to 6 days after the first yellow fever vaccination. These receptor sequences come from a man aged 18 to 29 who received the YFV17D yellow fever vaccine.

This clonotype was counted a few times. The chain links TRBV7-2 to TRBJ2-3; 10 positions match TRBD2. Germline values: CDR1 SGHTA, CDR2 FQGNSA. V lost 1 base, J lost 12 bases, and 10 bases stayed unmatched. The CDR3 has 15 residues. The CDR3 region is CASSLGLAGGHVQYF. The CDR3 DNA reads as TGTGCCAGCAGCTTAGGATTAGCGGGGGGCCACGTACAGTATTTT.

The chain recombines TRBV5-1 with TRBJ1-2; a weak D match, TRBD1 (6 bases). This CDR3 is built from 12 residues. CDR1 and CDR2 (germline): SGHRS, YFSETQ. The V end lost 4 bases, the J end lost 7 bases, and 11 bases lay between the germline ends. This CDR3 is CASSTRQAGYTF. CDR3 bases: TGCGCCAGCAGCACCCGACAGGCTGGCTACACCTTC. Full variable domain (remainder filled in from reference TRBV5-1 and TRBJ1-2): KAGVTQTPRYLIKTRGQQVTLSCSPISGHRSVSWYQQTPGQGLQFLFEYFSETQRNKGNFPGRFSGRQFSNSRSEMNVSTLELGDSALYLCASSTRQAGYTFGSGTRLTVV.

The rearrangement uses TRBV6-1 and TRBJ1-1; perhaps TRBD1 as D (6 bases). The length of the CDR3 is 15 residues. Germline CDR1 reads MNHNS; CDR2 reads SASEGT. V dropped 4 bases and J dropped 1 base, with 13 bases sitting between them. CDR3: CASSAQGSSNTEAFF. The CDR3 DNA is TGTGCCAGCAGTGCGCAGGGGTCTTCGAACACTGAAGCTTTCTTT.

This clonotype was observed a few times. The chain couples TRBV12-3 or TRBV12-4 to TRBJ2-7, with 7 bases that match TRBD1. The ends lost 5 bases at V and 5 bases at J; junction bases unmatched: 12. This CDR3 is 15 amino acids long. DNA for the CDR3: TGTGCCAGCAGTCCGCAACCTACAGGGGCCCACGAGCAGTACTTC. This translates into CASSPQPTGAHEQYF.

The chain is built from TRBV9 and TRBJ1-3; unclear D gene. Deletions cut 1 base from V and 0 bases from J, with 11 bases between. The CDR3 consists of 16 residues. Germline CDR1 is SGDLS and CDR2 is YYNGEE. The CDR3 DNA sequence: TGTGCCAGCAGCGTAACCTGGGTGAGCTCTGGAAACACCATATATTTT. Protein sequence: CASSVTWVSSGNTIYF.

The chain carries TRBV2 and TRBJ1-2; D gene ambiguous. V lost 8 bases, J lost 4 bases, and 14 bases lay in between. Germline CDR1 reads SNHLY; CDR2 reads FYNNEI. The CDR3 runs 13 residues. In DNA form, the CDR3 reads TGTGCCAGCTTACGTCGGTTCGGCTATGGCTACACCTTC. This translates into CASLRRFGYGYTF. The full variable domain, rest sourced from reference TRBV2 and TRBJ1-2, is EPEVTQTPSHQVTQMGQEVILRCVPISNHLYFYWYRQILGQKVEFLVSFYNNEISEKSEIFDDQFSVERPDGSNFTLKIRSTKLEDSAMYFCASLRRFGYGYTFGSGTRLTVV.

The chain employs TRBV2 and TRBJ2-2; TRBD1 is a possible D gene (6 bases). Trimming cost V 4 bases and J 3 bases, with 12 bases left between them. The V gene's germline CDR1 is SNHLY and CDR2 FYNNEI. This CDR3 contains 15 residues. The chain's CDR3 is CASSGQGFDTGELFF. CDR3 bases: TGTGCCAGCAGTGGCCAGGGGTTTGACACCGGGGAGCTGTTTTTT.

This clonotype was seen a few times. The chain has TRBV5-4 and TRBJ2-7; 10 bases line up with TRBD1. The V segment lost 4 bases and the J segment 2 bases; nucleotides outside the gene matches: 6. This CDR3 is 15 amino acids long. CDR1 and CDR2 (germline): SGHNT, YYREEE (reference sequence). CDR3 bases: TGTGCCAGCAGCCCCGCCGGGACAGGGGCCTACGAGCAGTACTTC. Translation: CASSPAGTGAYEQYF.

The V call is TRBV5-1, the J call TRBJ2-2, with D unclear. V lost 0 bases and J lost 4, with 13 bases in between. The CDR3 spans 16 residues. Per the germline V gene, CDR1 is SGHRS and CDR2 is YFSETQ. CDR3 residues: CASSLVPPPGTGELFF. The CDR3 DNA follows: TGCGCCAGCAGCTTGGTTCCACCCCCTGGCACCGGGGAGCTGTTTTTT.

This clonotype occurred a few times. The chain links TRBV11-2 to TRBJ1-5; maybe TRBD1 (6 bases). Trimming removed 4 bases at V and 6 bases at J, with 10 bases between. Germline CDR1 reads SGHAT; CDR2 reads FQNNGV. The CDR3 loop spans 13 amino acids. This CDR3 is CASSWTEGQPQHF. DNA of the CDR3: TGTGCCAGCAGCTGGACAGAGGGTCAGCCCCAGCATTTT.

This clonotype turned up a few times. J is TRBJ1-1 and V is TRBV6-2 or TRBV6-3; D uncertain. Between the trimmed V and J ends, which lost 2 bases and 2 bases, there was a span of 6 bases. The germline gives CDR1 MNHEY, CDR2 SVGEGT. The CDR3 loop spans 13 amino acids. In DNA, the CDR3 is TGTGCCAGCAGTTACAGGTATAACACTGAAGCTTTCTTT. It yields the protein CASSYRYNTEAFF.

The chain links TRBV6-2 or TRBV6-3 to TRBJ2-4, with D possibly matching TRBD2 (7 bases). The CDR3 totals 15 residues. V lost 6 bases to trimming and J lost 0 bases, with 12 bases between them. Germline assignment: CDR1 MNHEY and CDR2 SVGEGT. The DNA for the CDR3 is TGTGCCAGCAGGGAGGGGGGGGTAGCCAAAAACATTCAGTACTTC. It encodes CASREGGVAKNIQYF.

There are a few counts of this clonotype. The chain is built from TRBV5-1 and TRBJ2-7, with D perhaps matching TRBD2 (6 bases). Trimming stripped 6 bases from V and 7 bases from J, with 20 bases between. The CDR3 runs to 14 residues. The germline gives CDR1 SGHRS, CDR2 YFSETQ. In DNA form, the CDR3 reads TGCGCCAGCACCCAAGACAGCGATGGGGGGGAGCAGTACTTC. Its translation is CASTQDSDGGEQYF.

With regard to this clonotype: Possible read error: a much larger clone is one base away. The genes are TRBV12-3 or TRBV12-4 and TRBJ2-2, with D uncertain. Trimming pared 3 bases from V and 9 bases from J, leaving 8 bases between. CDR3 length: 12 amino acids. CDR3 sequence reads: CASSLVAWELFF. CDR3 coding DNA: TGTGCCAGCAGTTTGGTGGCGTGGGAGCTGTTTTTT.

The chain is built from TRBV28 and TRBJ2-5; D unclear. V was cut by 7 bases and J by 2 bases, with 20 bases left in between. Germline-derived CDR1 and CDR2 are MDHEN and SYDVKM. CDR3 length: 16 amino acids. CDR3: CASKSPLGLEQETQYF. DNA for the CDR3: TGTGCCAGCAAATCCCCTCTTGGCTTGGAGCAAGAGACCCAGTACTTC.

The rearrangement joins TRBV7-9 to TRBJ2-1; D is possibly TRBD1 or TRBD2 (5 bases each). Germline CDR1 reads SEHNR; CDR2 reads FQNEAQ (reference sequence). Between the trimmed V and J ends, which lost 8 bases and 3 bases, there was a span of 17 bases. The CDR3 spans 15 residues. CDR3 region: CASLLTRDVYNEQFF. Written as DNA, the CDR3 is TGTGCCAGCCTGCTAACGAGGGACGTCTACAATGAGCAGTTCTTC. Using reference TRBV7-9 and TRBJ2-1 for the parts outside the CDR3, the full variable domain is DTGVSQNPRHKITKRGQNVTFRCDPISEHNRLYWYRQTLGQGPEFLTYFQNEAQLEKSRLLSDRFSAERPKGSFSTLEIQRTEQGDSAMYLCASLLTRDVYNEQFFGPGTRLTVL.

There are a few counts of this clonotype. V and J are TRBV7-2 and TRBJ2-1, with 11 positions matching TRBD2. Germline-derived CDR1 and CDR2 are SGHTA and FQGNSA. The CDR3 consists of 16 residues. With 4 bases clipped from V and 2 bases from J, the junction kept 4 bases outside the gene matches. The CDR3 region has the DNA TGTGCCAGCAGCTCCGGGACTAGCGGCCCCTACAATGAGCAGTTCTTC. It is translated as CASSSGTSGPYNEQFF. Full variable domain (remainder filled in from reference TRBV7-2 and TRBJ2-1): GAGVSQSPSNKVTEKGKDVELRCDPISGHTALYWYRQSLGQGLEFLIYFQGNSAPDKSGLPSDRFSAERTGGSVSTLTIQRTQQEDSAVYLCASSSGTSGPYNEQFFGPGTRLTVL.

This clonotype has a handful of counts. The CDR3 DNA reads as TGCAGCGGAAGACGGAGCAATCAGCCCCAGCATTTT. Its protein product is CSGRRSNQPQHF. This chain connects TRBV29-1 to TRBJ1-5; D gene uncertain. Looked up from germline, CDR1 is SQVTM and CDR2 is ANQGSEA. Trimming shortened V by 7 bases and J by 1 base, and 8 bases separated the two germline ends. The CDR3 runs to 12 residues. The full variable domain, completed using reference TRBV29-1 and TRBJ1-5, is SAVISQKPSRDICQRGTSLTIQCQVDSQVTMMFWYRQQPGQSLTLIATANQGSEATYESGFVIDKFPISRPNLTFSTLTVSNMSPEDSSIYLCSGRRSNQPQHFGDGTRLSIL.

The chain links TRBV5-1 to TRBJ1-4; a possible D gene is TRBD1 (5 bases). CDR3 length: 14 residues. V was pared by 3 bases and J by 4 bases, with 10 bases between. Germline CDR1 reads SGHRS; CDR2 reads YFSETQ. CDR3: CASSSGRDNEKLFF. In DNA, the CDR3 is TGCGCCAGCAGCTCGGGACGAGATAATGAAAAACTGTTTTTT.

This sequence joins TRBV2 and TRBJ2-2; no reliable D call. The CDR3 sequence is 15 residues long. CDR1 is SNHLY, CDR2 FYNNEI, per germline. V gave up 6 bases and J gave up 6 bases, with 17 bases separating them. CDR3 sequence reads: CASSKATDLAGELFF. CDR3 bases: TGTGCCAGCAGCAAGGCCACAGACCTTGCCGGGGAGCTGTTTTTT. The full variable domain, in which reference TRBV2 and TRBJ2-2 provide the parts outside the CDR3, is EPEVTQTPSHQVTQMGQEVILRCVPISNHLYFYWYRQILGQKVEFLVSFYNNEISEKSEIFDDQFSVERPDGSNFTLKIRSTKLEDSAMYFCASSKATDLAGELFFGEGSRLTVL.

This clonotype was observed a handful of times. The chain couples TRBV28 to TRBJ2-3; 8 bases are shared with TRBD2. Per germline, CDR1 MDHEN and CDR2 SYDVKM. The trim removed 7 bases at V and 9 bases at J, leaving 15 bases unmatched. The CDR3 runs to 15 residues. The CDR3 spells CASTPESGGPLTQYF. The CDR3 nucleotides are TGTGCCAGCACCCCCGAGTCGGGGGGGCCTTTAACGCAGTATTTT.

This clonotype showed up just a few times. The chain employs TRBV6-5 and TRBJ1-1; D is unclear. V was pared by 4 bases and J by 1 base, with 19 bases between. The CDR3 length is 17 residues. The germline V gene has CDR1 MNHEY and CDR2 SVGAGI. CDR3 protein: CASSSEVNGYRNTEAFF. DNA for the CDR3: TGTGCCAGCAGTTCGGAGGTCAACGGATATAGGAACACTGAAGCTTTCTTT.

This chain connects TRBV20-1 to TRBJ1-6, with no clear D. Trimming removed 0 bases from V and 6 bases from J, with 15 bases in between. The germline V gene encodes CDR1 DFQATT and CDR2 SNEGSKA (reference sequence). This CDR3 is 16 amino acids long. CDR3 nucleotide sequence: TGCAGTGCTAGAGATCGAGGGATTCAGACTAATTCACCCCTCCACTTT. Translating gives CSARDRGIQTNSPLHF.

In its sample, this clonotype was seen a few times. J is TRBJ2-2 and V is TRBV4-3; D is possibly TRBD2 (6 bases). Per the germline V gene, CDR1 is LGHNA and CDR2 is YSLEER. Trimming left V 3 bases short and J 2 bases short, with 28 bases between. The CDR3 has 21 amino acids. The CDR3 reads CASSHLFRWGSSGDNTGELFF. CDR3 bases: TGCGCCAGCAGCCACCTCTTTCGTTGGGGCAGTAGCGGAGATAACACCGGGGAGCTGTTTTTT.